Listed below are T cell receptor beta chains from one sample, sequenced in a study of blood T cells in healthy people across ages. Each CDR3 protein gets one entry after TCRdb re-called the 5' RACE reads with MiXCR. The sample records about 290,000 distinct CDR3 sequences, roughly 26% being singletons. The sequenced material came from blood. These receptors were collected from a woman in her seventies in good health. Both conserved end residues are part of each CDR3. Each record gives: V gene, D gene, J gene, clone size, CDR3 DNA, CDR3 protein. The D gene is left open where the match is weak. Where a row states a size, it is once, few, many or the class of an expanded clone; other rows omit it.

v_gene: TRBV6-1; d_gene: NA; j_gene: TRBJ1-2; abundance: NA; CDR3nt: TGTGCCAGCAGTACCGGGACTTATAACTATGGCTACACCTTC; CDR3aa: CASSTGTYNYGYTF
v_gene: TRBV6-5; d_gene: NA; j_gene: TRBJ1-1; abundance: NA; CDR3nt: TGTGCCAGCAGTTACGACCCGAGAACTGAAGCTTTCTTT; CDR3aa: CASSYDPRTEAFF
v_gene: TRBV10-3; d_gene: NA; j_gene: TRBJ2-7; abundance: few; CDR3nt: TGTGCCATCCGCGGGCAGTCTACCTACGAGCAGTACTTC; CDR3aa: CAIRGQSTYEQYF
v_gene: TRBV4-2; d_gene: NA; j_gene: TRBJ1-6; abundance: NA; CDR3nt: TGTGCCAGCAGCCAAACAGGGTATTCCTATAATTCACCCCTCCACTTT; CDR3aa: CASSQTGYSYNSPLHF
v_gene: TRBV6-5; d_gene: TRBD1; j_gene: TRBJ2-7; abundance: NA; CDR3nt: TGTGCCAGCAGTTACTCAGGGCGAGGGACAGGGATCTCCTACGAGCAGTACTTC; CDR3aa: CASSYSGRGTGISYEQYF
v_gene: TRBV29-1; d_gene: NA; j_gene: TRBJ1-1; abundance: NA; CDR3nt: TGCAGCGTTGGAACCGGGCCTCCGACTTTCTTT; CDR3aa: CSVGTGPPTFF
v_gene: TRBV19; d_gene: NA; j_gene: TRBJ2-3; abundance: few; CDR3nt: TGTGCCAGTAGTAGCGGGAATACGCAGTATTTT; CDR3aa: CASSSGNTQYF
v_gene: TRBV11-2; d_gene: TRBD2; j_gene: TRBJ2-1; abundance: few; CDR3nt: TGTGCCAGCAGCCCGGGACTACTATCCTACAATGAGCAGTTCTTC; CDR3aa: CASSPGLLSYNEQFF
v_gene: TRBV5-4; d_gene: NA; j_gene: TRBJ2-6; abundance: NA; CDR3nt: TGTGCCAGCAGCTTGGAAGGGTCTTTGGGGGCCAACGTCCTGACTTTC; CDR3aa: CASSLEGSLGANVLTF
v_gene: TRBV20-1; d_gene: NA; j_gene: TRBJ1-1; abundance: few; CDR3nt: TGCAGTGCTAGATCAGACAAGGCAAATGAAGCTTTCTTT; CDR3aa: CSARSDKANEAFF
v_gene: TRBV5-1; d_gene: NA; j_gene: TRBJ2-5; abundance: NA; CDR3nt: TGCGCCAGCAGCACCCTGACACCCGAGACCCAGTACTTC; CDR3aa: CASSTLTPETQYF
v_gene: TRBV12-3/TRBV12-4; d_gene: TRBD2; j_gene: TRBJ2-7; abundance: NA; CDR3nt: TGTGCCAGCAGTCGGACTAGCAGAGCCTACGAGCAGTACTTC; CDR3aa: CASSRTSRAYEQYF